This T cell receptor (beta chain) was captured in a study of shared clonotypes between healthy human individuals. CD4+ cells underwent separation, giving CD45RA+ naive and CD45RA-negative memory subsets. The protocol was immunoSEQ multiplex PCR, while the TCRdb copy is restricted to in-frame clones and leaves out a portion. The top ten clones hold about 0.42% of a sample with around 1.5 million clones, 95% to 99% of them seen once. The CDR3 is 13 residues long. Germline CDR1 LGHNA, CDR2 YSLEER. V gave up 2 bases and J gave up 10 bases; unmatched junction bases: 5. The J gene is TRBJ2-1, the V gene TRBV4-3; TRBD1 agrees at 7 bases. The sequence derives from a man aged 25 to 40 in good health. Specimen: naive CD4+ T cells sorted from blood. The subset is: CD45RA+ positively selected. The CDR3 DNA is TGCGCCAGCAGCCAACACAGGGGCAACGAGCAGTTCTTC. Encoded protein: CASSQHRGNEQFF.